The present T cell receptor (beta chain) was sequenced within a study of vaccination and CD4 T cells after COVID-19. For the study at large: Six men and four women formed the convalescents, two being Hispanic. Convalescent patients gave post-COVID blood a median about 110 days post-diagnosis, range 35 to 161.

In this sample, this clonotype turned up once. Its antigen remains unknown. Sequenced with the Oncomine TCR Beta short-read assay was DNA taken from cultured CD4+ T cells. TCRdb analysed the PCR reads with MiXCR anew, one entry per CDR3 protein. The repertoire holds over 5,500 distinct CDR3 sequences, with about half as singletons. This CDR3 has 16 amino acids. V dropped 2 bases and J dropped 4; count of bases not matched to a gene: 4. Germline V lookup: CDR1 MDHEN, CDR2 SYDVKM. The treatment denotes: roughly 11-day PBMC culture with coronavirus spike peptide pools or control peptides (ViraFEST assay).

This chain connects TRBV28 to TRBJ2-5; 13 bases are shared with TRBD2. The specimen was CD4+ T cells from blood, cultured in vitro. The receptor was isolated from a human donor who had recovered from COVID-19. CDR3 region: CASSLRLAGGSETQYF. In DNA form, the CDR3 reads TGTGCCAGCAGTTTAAGACTAGCGGGAGGTTCAGAGACCCAGTACTTC.